A single sample is the source of the 20 T cell receptor beta chains below, sequenced in a study of T cell repertoires in ileal Crohn's disease. The sample's time point: neoterminal ileum biopsy at postoperative endoscopy, about 6 months after surgery. TCRdb's copy holds only in-frame clones and misses some; the assay was immunoSEQ multiplex PCR. The data show about 62,000 clones, approximately 91% seen once. The sequenced sample was ileal tissue. The receptors originated from an adult with Crohn's disease.

V gene TRBV19 combines with J gene TRBJ1-3, with a tentative D call TRBD1 (5 bases). The V and J ends lost 7 bases and 6 bases respectively, with 22 bases between them. CDR1 is LNHDA, CDR2 SQIVND, per germline (reference sequence). The CDR3 contains 16 residues. DNA for the CDR3: TGTGCCAGTATTGCCGTCGGGTACAGGATGGAAAACACCATATATTTT. The encoded protein is CASIAVGYRMENTIYF.

The chain has TRBV2 and TRBJ1-5, with TRBD1 as a possible D gene (6 bases). This CDR3 is built from 15 residues. Germline CDR1 reads SNHLY; CDR2 reads FYNNEI. Trimming shortened V by 7 bases and J by 0 bases, and 13 bases separated the two germline ends. The CDR3, as DNA: TGTGCCAGCAAAATTACAGGGATTAGCAATCAGCCCCAGCATTTT. Translated: CASKITGISNQPQHF.

This chain connects TRBV2 to TRBJ2-4; 7 bases align to TRBD1. Germline CDR1 is SNHLY and CDR2 is FYNNEI. Germline trimming cut 9 bases from V and 4 bases from J; bases unmatched to any gene: 3. CDR3 length: 12 residues. This CDR3 is CASGDRKNIQYF. For the CDR3, the DNA is TGTGCCAGTGGGGACAGAAAAAACATTCAGTACTTC.

For the CDR3, the DNA is TGTGCCGTCAACGAACGGAGTTATGAAAAACTGTTTTTT. Translating it yields CAVNERSYEKLFF. The chain links TRBV28 to TRBJ1-4; D is unclear. Germline-derived CDR1 and CDR2 are MDHEN and SYDVKM. Deletions cut 11 bases from V and 6 bases from J, with 16 bases between. The CDR3 contains 13 residues.

This sequence joins TRBV9 and TRBJ2-7; a possible D gene is TRBD1 (5 bases). The CDR3 length is 14 residues. CDR1 SGDLS and CDR2 YYNGEE come from the germline V gene. The V end was cut by 3 bases, the J end by 3 bases, with 13 bases between. The DNA of the CDR3 is TGTGCCAGCAGCGGTGACAGCTGGAGCTACGAGCAGTACTTC. Its protein is CASSGDSWSYEQYF.

This clone has only one observation. The CDR3 nucleotides read TGTGCCAGCAGTGTTGAGAGGGAGCAGTACTTC. Encoded protein: CASSVEREQYF. The rearrangement uses TRBV2 and TRBJ2-7; D remains ambiguous. Germline V lookup: CDR1 SNHLY, CDR2 FYNNEI. The CDR3 runs 11 residues. The V end lost 4 bases, the J end lost 7 bases, and 8 bases lay between the germline ends.

As for this clone: The same CDR3 can be traced to other DNA sequences in this sample. The rearrangement links TRBV5-1 to TRBJ1-1, with D uncertain. Germline CDR1 is SGHRS and CDR2 is YFSETQ. V dropped 1 base and J dropped 4 bases, with 14 bases sitting between them. The CDR3 runs 15 residues. CDR3 bases: TGCGCCAGCAGCTTGTTGGGTGACTCCTCCACTGAAGCTTTCTTT. The encoded protein is CASSLLGDSSTEAFF.

The J gene is TRBJ2-1, the V gene TRBV6-5, with TRBD1 identical over 7 bases. V was clipped by 10 bases and J by 8 bases; unmatched bases: 11. Germline-derived CDR1 and CDR2 are MNHEY and SVGAGI. The length of the CDR3 is 13 residues. The CDR3 loop is CAISPGQFHEQFF. CDR3 bases: TGTGCCATCTCACCGGGACAGTTCCATGAGCAGTTCTTC.

V and J are TRBV18 and TRBJ1-2; tentative D call: TRBD1 (5 bases). Germline assignment: CDR1 KGHSH and CDR2 LQKENI. The CDR3 has 15 amino acids. Between the trimmed V and J ends, which lost 0 bases and 8 bases, there was a span of 16 bases. As DNA, the CDR3 is TGTGCCAGCTCACCACCCGACACCTTTAGGGGAGGCTACACCTTC. Encoded protein: CASSPPDTFRGGYTF.

This clone was recorded only once. V usage is TRBV30 and J usage is TRBJ1-1, with unresolved D. Trimming cost V 3 bases and J 1 base, with 3 bases left between them. The CDR3 has 11 residues. The germline V gene encodes CDR1 GTSNPN and CDR2 SVGIG (reference sequence). The CDR3 sequence is CAWSRNTEAFF. In DNA form, the CDR3 reads TGTGCCTGGAGCAGGAACACTGAAGCTTTCTTT.

The V gene is TRBV6-1, the J gene TRBJ1-2; maybe TRBD1 (5 bases). V was cut by 2 bases and J by 4 bases, with 11 bases left in between. The germline gives CDR1 MNHNS, CDR2 SASEGT. CDR3 length: 14 amino acids. CDR3 sequence reads: CASSEIRGGYGYTF. In DNA form, the CDR3 reads TGTGCCAGCAGTGAAATTAGGGGCGGCTATGGCTACACCTTC.

V usage is TRBV4-2 and J usage is TRBJ2-2; 7 bases match TRBD1. Germline CDR1 and CDR2: LGHNA and YNFKEQ. This CDR3 region has 16 residues. After removal of 3 bases from V and 1 base from J, the junction contained 5 bases not matched to a gene. CDR3 sequence: CASSQGTEGNTGELFF. CDR3 bases: TGTGCCAGCAGCCAGGGGACAGAAGGGAACACCGGGGAGCTGTTTTTT.

This clone was found a few times. The DNA is left out, because the CDR3 cannot be placed on it with certainty; the CDR3 is given as TCRdb lists it. This chain links TRBV9 with TRBJ1-2; TRBD1 is taken as the D call from the table, unchecked against the DNA. The CDR3 is 16 residues long, ends included. CDR1 and CDR2 from the germline V gene are SGDLS and YYNGEE. CDR3 amino acids: CASSVGQGALYVDRTF.

The chain has TRBV18 and TRBJ1-3; D is uncertain. CDR1 and CDR2 (germline): KGHSH, LQKENI. The CDR3 sequence is 15 residues long. V lost 3 bases, J lost 0 bases, and 9 bases lay in between. CDR3 DNA: TGTGCCAGCTCACCTGTGGCAGGCTCTGGAAACACCATATATTTT. Encoded protein: CASSPVAGSGNTIYF.

In nucleotides, the CDR3 is TGTGCCAGCAGCTTGGGACAGGGGGGTCGATCGGGGGAGCTGTTTTTT. It specifies CASSLGQGGRSGELFF. The chain employs TRBV5-4 and TRBJ2-2; TRBD1 matches 9 bases. In germline, CDR1 is SGHNT, CDR2 YYREEE (reference sequence). The junction had 8 bases not matched to a gene; V was cut back by 0 bases and J by 8 bases. The CDR3 has 16 residues.

The genes are TRBV28 and TRBJ1-3, with D perhaps matching TRBD1 (5 bases). Germline V gives CDR1 MDHEN, CDR2 SYDVKM. Between the trimmed V and J ends, which lost 5 bases and 6 bases, there was a span of 29 bases. The CDR3 sequence is 19 residues long. In nucleotides, the CDR3 is TGTGCCAGCAGTGCTTACGATGGGGGAGGTACGCCTGGAGCAAACACCATATATTTT. Its protein is CASSAYDGGGTPGANTIYF.

The rearrangement joins TRBV5-4 to TRBJ1-1; a possible D gene is TRBD1 (6 bases). V shed 5 bases and J shed 1 base, with 12 bases lying between them. The CDR3 runs to 14 residues. CDR1 and CDR2 from the germline V gene are SGHNT and YYREEE (reference sequence). This CDR3 reads CASRTTGGNTEAFF. CDR3 DNA sequence: TGTGCCAGCAGAACGACAGGTGGGAACACTGAAGCTTTCTTT.

V gene TRBV5-1 combines with J gene TRBJ1-6; 7 positions match TRBD1. The CDR3 extends over 20 amino acids. Trimming took 4 bases from V and 7 from J; bases not matched to a gene: 23. CDR1 SGHRS and CDR2 YFSETQ come from the germline V gene. Here the CDR3 DNA reads TGCGCCAGCAGCGCCGGTAAATTCATGACAGGGACAAACCCGAATTCACCCCTCCACTTT. Its protein is CASSAGKFMTGTNPNSPLHF.

V is TRBV25-1 and J is TRBJ1-6; D not certain. Trimming removed 9 bases at V and 0 bases at J, with 9 bases between. The CDR3 is 14 residues long. Germline CDR1 and CDR2: MGHDK and SYGVNS. The CDR3 loop is CASRWSSYNSPLHF. In nucleotides, the CDR3 is TGTGCCAGTAGGTGGAGCTCCTATAATTCACCCCTCCACTTT.

The chain is built from TRBV5-1 and TRBJ2-2, with 10 bases aligning to TRBD1. Germline-derived CDR1 and CDR2 are SGHRS and YFSETQ. The CDR3 loop spans 16 amino acids. Trimming removed 3 bases from V and 7 bases from J; junction bases left unmatched: 9. CDR3 coding DNA: TGCGCCAGCAGCTCGACAGGGGGCGCCGTCGGCGGGGAGCTGTTTTTT. Its translation: CASSSTGGAVGGELFF.